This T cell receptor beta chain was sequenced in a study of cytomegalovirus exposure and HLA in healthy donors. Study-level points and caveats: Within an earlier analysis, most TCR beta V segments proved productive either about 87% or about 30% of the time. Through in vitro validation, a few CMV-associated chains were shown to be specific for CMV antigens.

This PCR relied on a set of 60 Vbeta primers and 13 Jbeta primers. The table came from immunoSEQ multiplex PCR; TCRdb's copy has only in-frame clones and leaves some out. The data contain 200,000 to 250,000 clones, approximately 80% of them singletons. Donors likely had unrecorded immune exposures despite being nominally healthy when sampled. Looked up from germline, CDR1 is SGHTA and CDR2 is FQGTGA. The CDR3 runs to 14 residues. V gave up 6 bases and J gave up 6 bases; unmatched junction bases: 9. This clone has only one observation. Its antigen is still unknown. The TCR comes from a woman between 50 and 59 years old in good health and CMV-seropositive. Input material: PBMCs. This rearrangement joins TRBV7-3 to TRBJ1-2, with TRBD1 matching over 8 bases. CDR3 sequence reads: CASSLGTGGDGYTF. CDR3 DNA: TGTGCCAGCAGTTTAGGGACAGGAGGAGATGGCTACACCTTC.